The next 15 T cell receptor beta chains were all read from a single sample in a study of blood T cells in healthy people across ages. Primers used in a second PCR of about 6 to 11 cycles were a sample-barcoded 5' primer and a J-beta primer mix. MiXCR, run by TCRdb on the 5' RACE reads, gives a single entry per CDR3 protein. The sample includes hundreds of thousands of distinct CDR3 sequences, 52% seen only once; the top ten take roughly 13%. The specimen was blood. The receptor set was obtained from a woman of 80 years or more in good health.

This clonotype was seen ten or more times. The genes are TRBV4-1 and TRBJ2-7; 9 nucleotides match TRBD2. Germline assignment: CDR1 MGHRA and CDR2 YSYEKL. This CDR3 has 16 amino acids. V dropped 8 bases and J dropped 9; count of bases not matched to a gene: 20. CDR3: CASGGPRTSEPHRQYF. CDR3 bases: TGCGCCAGCGGAGGCCCAAGGACTAGCGAACCCCACCGGCAGTACTTC.

CDR3 amino acids: CSAGDRVQDTQYF. DNA for the CDR3: TGCAGTGCTGGTGACAGGGTTCAAGATACGCAGTATTTT. This rearrangement joins TRBV20-1 to TRBJ2-3, with 7 bases identical to TRBD1. Germline V gives CDR1 DFQATT, CDR2 SNEGSKA (reference sequence). The CDR3 has 13 amino acids. The ends lost 5 bases at V and 5 bases at J; junction bases unmatched: 7.

The CDR3 is CASSLDESRNTEAFF. The CDR3 nucleotides are TGCGCCAGCAGCTTGGACGAATCTAGGAACACTGAAGCTTTCTTT. The chain employs TRBV5-1 and TRBJ1-1; no clear D gene. The ends were cut back, 0 bases at V and 1 base at J, with 10 bases in the middle. The CDR3 is 15 amino acids. Germline V gene data show CDR1 as SGHRS and CDR2 as YFSETQ.

This clonotype was seen many times. The chain combines TRBV6-2 or TRBV6-3 with TRBJ1-5, with D uncertain. The CDR3 is 17 amino acids. V was shortened by 3 bases and J by 0 bases, with 15 bases between the two germline ends. Germline CDR1 MNHEY, CDR2 SVGEGT. This CDR3 is CASSYGLSRGSNQPQHF. As DNA, the CDR3 is TGTGCCAGCAGTTATGGTCTTAGTCGGGGTAGCAATCAGCCCCAGCATTTT.

Comments on this clonotype: A junction end diverges from the germline sequence, so it may reflect a read error. This chain links TRBV12-3 or TRBV12-4 with TRBJ2-5; no definite D call. The CDR3 covers 11 residues. This CDR3 reads CTSSPLYEQYF. CDR3 nucleotides: TGTACCAGCAGCCCCCTCTATGAGCAGTACTTC.

Concerning this clonotype: A much bigger clone sits one base away, suggesting this may be a read error. This sequence joins TRBV11-2 and TRBJ2-7; 11 bases align to TRBD2. Germline CDR1 reads SGHAT; CDR2 reads FQNNGV. The CDR3 contains 16 residues. CDR3 DNA sequence: TGTACCAGCAGCTTAGATCGGAGACTAGCGGGACACGAGCAGTACTTC. Amino acids: CTSSLDRRLAGHEQYF.

The V and J genes are TRBV2 and TRBJ2-7; 7 nucleotides line up with TRBD1. Germline V CDR1 and CDR2: SNHLY, FYNNEI. J lost 6 bases, V lost 6 bases, and 8 bases had no gene match. The CDR3 consists of 13 residues. DNA of the CDR3: TGTGCCAGCAGAAGAGGGACAGCTACCGAGCAGTACTTC. Its protein is CASRRGTATEQYF. Supplemented by reference TRBV2 and TRBJ2-7, the full variable domain reads EPEVTQTPSHQVTQMGQEVILRCVPISNHLYFYWYRQILGQKVEFLVSFYNNEISEKSEIFDDQFSVERPDGSNFTLKIRSTKLEDSAMYFCASRRGTATEQYFGPGTRLTVT.

V gene TRBV28 combines with J gene TRBJ2-1, with 11 positions matching TRBD2. In germline, CDR1 is MDHEN, CDR2 SYDVKM. The V gene end was trimmed by 4 bases and the J gene end by 5 bases; junction bases not matched to a gene: 1. This CDR3 comprises 14 residues. This CDR3 is CASSSLAGDNEQFF. CDR3 in DNA: TGTGCCAGCAGTTCACTAGCGGGGGACAATGAGCAGTTCTTC. The variable domain in full, with the rest retrieved from reference TRBV28 and TRBJ2-1, is DVKVTQSSRYLVKRTGEKVFLECVQDMDHENMFWYRQDPGLGLRLIYFSYDVKMKEKGDIPEGYSVSREKKERFSLILESASTNQTSMYLCASSSLAGDNEQFFGPGTRLTVL.

This chain joins TRBV12-3 or TRBV12-4 and TRBJ2-1; D remains unclear. This CDR3 has 14 residues. Trimming left V 2 bases short and J 13 bases short, with 18 bases between. CDR3 sequence reads: CASSLRRIQETQFF. CDR3 sequence (DNA): TGTGCCAGCAGTTTAAGACGAATCCAGGAGACCCAGTTCTTC.

The chain combines TRBV29-1 with TRBJ2-7; D not resolved. The V end lost 5 bases, the J end lost 2 bases, and 13 bases lay between the germline ends. The germline V gene has CDR1 SQVTM and CDR2 ANQGSEA. The CDR3 runs 13 residues. In DNA form, the CDR3 reads TGCAGCGTTACGGGCCGATCGACCTACGAGCAGTACTTC. Translated, it gives CSVTGRSTYEQYF.

Many counts were recorded for this clonotype. V is TRBV28 and J is TRBJ2-7; 7 positions agree with TRBD2. The CDR3 has 16 amino acids. V was pared by 3 bases and J by 3 bases, with 11 bases of the junction left unmatched. Germline CDR1 is MDHEN and CDR2 is SYDVKM. In DNA, the CDR3 is TGTGCCAGCAGTTTGGGGTCAGCGGGACGCGTCTACGAGCAGTACTTC. Translating it yields CASSLGSAGRVYEQYF.

Comment on this clonotype: Being one base from a much bigger clone, this may be a read error. The chain has TRBV3-1 and TRBJ1-2; tentatively, D is TRBD1 (5 bases). The CDR3 totals 13 residues. Germline CDR1 LGHDT, CDR2 YNNKEL (reference sequence). DNA for the CDR3: TGTGCCAACAGCGTGGGACGGGCCTTTGGCTACACCTTC. This sequence encodes CANSVGRAFGYTF.

The chain has TRBV2 and TRBJ2-5, with a possible D match to TRBD1 (6 bases). The J call may be incorrect, as the DNA end agrees better with TRBJ2-7. CDR3 length: 15 amino acids. Germline V lookup: CDR1 SNHLY, CDR2 FYNNEI. CDR3 protein: CASSDRQVNSYEQYF. The CDR3 nucleotides read TGTGCCAGCAGTGACCGACAGGTCAACTCCTACGAGCAGTACTTC.

The chain combines TRBV4-1 with TRBJ2-5; D assignment may be TRBD1 or TRBD2 (5 bases each). Germline V gives CDR1 MGHRA, CDR2 YSYEKL. V was cut by 1 base and J by 5 bases, with 17 bases left in between. The CDR3 runs 16 residues. CDR3 coding DNA: TGCGCCAGCAGCCAAGCTGGGACGGGGCGTTCGGAGACCCAGTACTTC. Protein product: CASSQAGTGRSETQYF.

Many counts were recorded for this clonotype. The chain has TRBV2 and TRBJ2-5; a possible D gene is TRBD1 (5 bases). This CDR3 has 14 amino acids. Trimming stripped 4 bases from V and 1 base from J, with 10 bases between. Germline V gives CDR1 SNHLY, CDR2 FYNNEI. The CDR3 nucleotides read TGTGCCAGCAGTGTTGGGGCTTCCCAAGAGACCCAGTACTTC. Protein: CASSVGASQETQYF.